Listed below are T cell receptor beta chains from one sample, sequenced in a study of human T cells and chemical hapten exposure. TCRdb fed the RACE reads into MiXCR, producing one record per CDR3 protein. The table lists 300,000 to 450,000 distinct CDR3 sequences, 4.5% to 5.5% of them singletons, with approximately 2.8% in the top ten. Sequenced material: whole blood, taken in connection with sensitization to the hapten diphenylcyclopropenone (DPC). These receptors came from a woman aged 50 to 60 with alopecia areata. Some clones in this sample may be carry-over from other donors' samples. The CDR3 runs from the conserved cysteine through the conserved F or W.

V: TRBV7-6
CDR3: CAPSQVVEKLFF

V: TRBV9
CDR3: CASSVDPGPRAQYF

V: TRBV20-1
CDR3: CSARQANTGELFF

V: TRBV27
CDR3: CASTRAGRLDEQYF

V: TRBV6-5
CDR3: CASSPGYRGGETQYF

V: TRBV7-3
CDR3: CASSFIRSNTEAFF

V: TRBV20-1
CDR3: CSASEPPGTGGDEQYF

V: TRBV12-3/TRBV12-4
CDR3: CASSFVRANSGNTIYF

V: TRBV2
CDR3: CASREGGKGYEQYF

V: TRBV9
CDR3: CASSAEQHTEAFF

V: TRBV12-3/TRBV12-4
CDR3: CASSWGIAIYEQYF

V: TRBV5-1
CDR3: CASSLGQTLNYGYTF

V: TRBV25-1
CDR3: CASSESSRGSNEQFF

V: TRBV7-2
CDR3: CASSLGGGGETQYF

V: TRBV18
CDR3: CASSPRADLAKNIQYF

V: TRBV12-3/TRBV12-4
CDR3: CASSLETGGIGNQPQHF

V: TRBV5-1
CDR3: CASSTGRGRLNYGYTF

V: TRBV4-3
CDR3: CASSPGSSTDTQYF

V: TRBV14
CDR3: CASSQEWGLREKLFF

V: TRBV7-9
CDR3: CASSLLRTVNTEAFF

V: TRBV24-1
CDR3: CATSARDRRYTGELFF

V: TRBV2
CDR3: CASSLGRTVEQYF

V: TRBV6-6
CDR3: CASSEANQPQHF

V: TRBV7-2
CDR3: CASSLVRGNGDTQYF

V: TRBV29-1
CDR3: CSVFYTEAFF

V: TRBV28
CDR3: CASSLYGGRVDEQFF

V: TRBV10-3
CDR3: CAICDRGNSPLHF

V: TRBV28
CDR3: CASSFEVAASHGNQPQHF

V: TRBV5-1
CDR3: CASSSADVFSNQPQHF

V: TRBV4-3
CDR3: CASSLGLKTDTQYF

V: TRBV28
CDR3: CASSEIGGPPNEQFF

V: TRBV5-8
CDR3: CASSLHRPIANYGYTF

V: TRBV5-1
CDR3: CASSLDGVNSPLHF

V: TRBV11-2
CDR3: CASTPRGGGGEQFF

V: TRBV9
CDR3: CASSVGGDNQPQHF

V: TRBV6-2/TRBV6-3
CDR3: CASKILAGVVEQYF

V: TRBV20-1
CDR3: CSANSRTNYGYTF

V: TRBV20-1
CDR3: CSARDLRGLAGYEQYF

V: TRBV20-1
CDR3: CSARPMPGQISYGYTF

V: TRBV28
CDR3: CASRRPTGTGTSPLHF

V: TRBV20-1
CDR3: CSARTPQNTEAFF

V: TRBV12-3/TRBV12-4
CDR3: CASTRQGTTDTQYF

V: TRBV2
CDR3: CASGEDRNSPLHF

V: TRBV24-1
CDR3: CATSEAGYGETQYF

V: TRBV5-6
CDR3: CASSLIPFTPQETQYF

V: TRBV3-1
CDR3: CASSQEGVNSPLHF

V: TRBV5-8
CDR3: CASSEFRQARVLTF

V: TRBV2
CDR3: CASRRTEELFF

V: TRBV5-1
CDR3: CASSSREGTVHEQYF

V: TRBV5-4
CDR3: CASSLATGSSYEQYF

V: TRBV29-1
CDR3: CSVELPLDFTDTQYF

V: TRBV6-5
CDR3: CASSQLQGRGLEQYF